The next 21 T cell receptor beta chains were all read from a single sample in a study of T cells in Graves' hyperthyroidism and ophthalmopathy. Amplification targeted TCR beta CDR3 regions from RNA transcripts. The TCR CDR3 was amplified in a first-round RT-PCR using the HTBI primer set. TCRdb reanalysed the multiplex PCR reads using MiXCR and keeps one entry per CDR3 protein. The repertoire consists of a few hundred thousand distinct CDR3 sequences, with approximately 48% occurring once and the leading ten covering approximately 44%. Sequenced material: peripheral blood or thyroid tissue (not recorded which). The receptors come from an adult woman with Graves' disease, either hyperthyroidism or ophthalmopathy (not recorded which).

The chain recombines TRBV7-2 with TRBJ1-2; 8 bases agree with TRBD1. The CDR3 sequence is 12 residues long. The germline V gene encodes CDR1 SGHTA and CDR2 FQGNSA. V dropped 5 bases and J dropped 6; count of bases not matched to a gene: 2. The DNA of the CDR3 is TGTGCCAGCAGCAGACAGGGGCATGGCTACACCTTC. Protein sequence: CASSRQGHGYTF.

The chain has TRBV7-9 and TRBJ2-7; D is undetermined. V lost 6 bases and J 5 bases, leaving 11 bases between the germline ends. This CDR3 spans 12 amino acids. Germline V lookup: CDR1 SEHNR, CDR2 FQNEAQ (reference sequence). CDR3 region: CASRSESNEQYF. CDR3 sequence (DNA): TGTGCCAGCAGATCCGAATCTAACGAGCAGTACTTC.

This clonotype was seen repeatedly, ten times or more. This chain links TRBV7-6 with TRBJ1-4; TRBD1 might be the D (5 bases). CDR3 length equals 13 residues. Germline V CDR1 and CDR2: SGHVS, FNYEAQ. V shed 5 bases and J shed 8 bases, with 12 bases lying between them. The CDR3 bases are TGTGCCAGCAGCCCCAGGGTTAGGGAAAAACTGTTTTTT. Residues: CASSPRVREKLFF.

V gene TRBV7-2 combines with J gene TRBJ1-3; D remains ambiguous. CDR3 length equals 16 residues. The V end lost 1 base, the J end lost 2 bases, and 12 bases lay between the germline ends. Germline CDR1 and CDR2: SGHTA and FQGNSA. The CDR3 spells CASSLVGGVAGNTIYF. The CDR3 bases are TGTGCCAGCAGCTTAGTCGGAGGAGTCGCTGGAAACACCATATATTTT.

This chain connects TRBV7-2 to TRBJ2-7, with D possibly TRBD2 on 6 matching bases. CDR1 is SGHTA and CDR2 is FQGNSA in the germline V gene. V was shortened by 4 bases and J by 2 bases, with 12 bases between the two germline ends. This CDR3 is 14 amino acids long. The CDR3 sequence is CASSSNTGAYEQYF. CDR3 nucleotides: TGTGCCAGCAGCTCGAATACGGGGGCCTACGAGCAGTACTTC.

In its sample, this clonotype was seen many times. V gene TRBV19 combines with J gene TRBJ1-4, with unresolved D. Trimming pared 7 bases from V and 8 bases from J, leaving 14 bases between. This CDR3 is built from 13 residues. Per germline, CDR1 LNHDA and CDR2 SQIVND (reference sequence). In nucleotides, the CDR3 is TGTGCCAGTAATGATGCCCTGGGAGAAAAACTGTTTTTT. It translates to CASNDALGEKLFF.

The chain uses TRBV20-1 and TRBJ2-6, with 7 bases that match TRBD2. The germline V gene has CDR1 DFQATT and CDR2 SNEGSKA (reference sequence). The CDR3 has 15 residues. V was pared by 1 base and J by 0 bases, with 0 bases of the junction left unmatched. The CDR3 is CSARAGGSGANVLTF. The CDR3 coding sequence is TGCAGTGCTAGAGCGGGGGGCTCTGGGGCCAACGTCCTGACTTTC.

The CDR3 region is CAIRGGESGYTF. CDR3 DNA sequence: TGTGCCATCAGAGGGGGGGAATCTGGCTACACCTTC. The J gene is TRBJ1-2, the V gene TRBV10-3, with TRBD1 as a possible D gene (6 bases). V was clipped by 6 bases and J by 7 bases, with 12 bases between them. The length of the CDR3 is 12 residues. The germline CDR1 and CDR2 sequences are ENHRY and SYGVKD.

This chain uses TRBV4-1 with TRBJ1-1, with a tentative D call TRBD1 (5 bases). This CDR3 has 17 residues. Germline assignment: CDR1 MGHRA and CDR2 YSYEKL. The V end lost 1 base, the J end lost 1 base, and 16 bases lay between the germline ends. CDR3 coding DNA: TGCGCCAGCAGCCAAGGGGTAGGGGACTACGGGAACACTGAAGCTTTCTTT. Amino acid sequence: CASSQGVGDYGNTEAFF.

This clonotype showed up just a few times. The V call is TRBV3-1, the J call TRBJ2-5; perhaps TRBD2 as D (5 bases). Trimming shortened V by 0 bases and J by 7 bases, and 15 bases separated the two germline ends. Germline CDR1 LGHDT, CDR2 YNNKEL (reference sequence). CDR3 length equals 15 residues. The CDR3 nucleotides are TGTGCCAGCAGCCAAGAGCGACTACGGGTGCGGACCCAGTACTTC. This translates into CASSQERLRVRTQYF.

The gene calls are TRBV15 and TRBJ2-5; D gene ambiguous. This CDR3 spans 16 amino acids. V lost 1 base and J lost 1, with 13 bases in between. Germline V gene lookup returns CDR1 LNHNV and CDR2 YYDKDF (reference sequence). The CDR3 loop is CATSRATWIGQETQYF. CDR3 coding DNA: TGTGCCACCAGCAGAGCAACCTGGATAGGCCAAGAGACCCAGTACTTC.

This clonotype occurred a few times. V usage is TRBV28 and J usage is TRBJ2-6; 8 nucleotides align to TRBD2. CDR1 and CDR2 from the germline V gene are MDHEN and SYDVKM. Trimming took 7 bases from V and 3 from J; bases not matched to a gene: 8. CDR3 length: 16 amino acids. The CDR3 DNA reads as TGTGCCAGCATCTCCGGGGGGGTCGATGGGGCCAACGTCCTGACTTTC. Translation: CASISGGVDGANVLTF.

In its sample, this clonotype was seen many times. The chain couples TRBV9 to TRBJ2-5, with 10 bases aligning to TRBD2. CDR1 is SGDLS, CDR2 YYNGEE, per germline. The ends lost 0 bases at V and 4 bases at J; junction bases unmatched: 0. The CDR3 is 14 amino acids. The CDR3 sequence: CASSVASGRETQYF. Written as DNA, the CDR3 is TGTGCCAGCAGCGTAGCTAGCGGGAGAGAGACCCAGTACTTC.

This clonotype was seen ten or more times. The chain couples TRBV4-1 to TRBJ2-7; 12 nucleotides align to TRBD2. J lost 7 bases, V lost 0 bases, and 7 bases had no gene match. The CDR3 totals 16 residues. CDR1 is MGHRA and CDR2 is YSYEKL in the germline V gene. CDR3: CASSQDLAGGLREQYF. The CDR3 DNA sequence: TGCGCCAGCAGCCAAGATCTAGCGGGAGGGTTGCGGGAGCAGTACTTC.

This chain links TRBV29-1 with TRBJ2-5, with D tentatively TRBD1 (5 bases). V lost 3 bases, J lost 3 bases, and 11 bases lay in between. The CDR3 is 13 residues long. Germline lookup yields CDR1 SQVTM and CDR2 ANQGSEA. The CDR3 reads CSVEVGREETQYF. CDR3 nucleotide sequence: TGCAGCGTTGAGGTGGGGCGAGAAGAGACCCAGTACTTC.

The chain employs TRBV5-1 and TRBJ1-1, with 8 bases that match TRBD1. J was trimmed by 4 bases and V by 3 bases; bases with no gene match: 5. The CDR3 covers 14 residues. Germline V gives CDR1 SGHRS, CDR2 YFSETQ. The CDR3 nucleotides are TGCGCCAGCAGCTCACGGACAGGGACCACTGAAGCTTTCTTT. Protein sequence: CASSSRTGTTEAFF. Supplemented by reference TRBV5-1 and TRBJ1-1, the full variable domain reads KAGVTQTPRYLIKTRGQQVTLSCSPISGHRSVSWYQQTPGQGLQFLFEYFSETQRNKGNFPGRFSGRQFSNSRSEMNVSTLELGDSALYLCASSSRTGTTEAFFGQGTRLTVV.

This clonotype was counted many times. The chain has TRBV27 and TRBJ1-6; a weak D match, TRBD1 (6 bases). V dropped 5 bases and J dropped 9 bases, with 17 bases sitting between them. The CDR3 is 15 residues long. CDR1 MNHEY and CDR2 SMNVEV come from the germline V gene (reference sequence). DNA for the CDR3: TGTGCCAGCAGTCCCAGACAGGAGGTCGGTTCACCCCTCCACTTT. Its protein product is CASSPRQEVGSPLHF.

There are many counts of this clonotype. The chain's CDR3 is CASSLDRVNTEAFF. CDR3 nucleotide sequence: TGTGCCAGTAGCCTGGACAGGGTGAACACTGAAGCTTTCTTT. V gene TRBV19 combines with J gene TRBJ1-1, with 8 bases lining up with TRBD1. The germline CDR1 and CDR2 sequences are LNHDA and SQIVND (reference sequence). Trimming took 6 bases from V and 0 from J; bases not matched to a gene: 3. This CDR3 has 14 residues.

The rearrangement links TRBV25-1 to TRBJ1-2; D gene uncertain. CDR3 size: 13 residues. From germline, CDR1 is MGHDK and CDR2 SYGVNS. V gave up 3 bases and J gave up 4 bases, with 9 bases separating them. The CDR3 region has the DNA TGTGCCAGCAGTGACGGCCGGATCTATGGCTACACCTTC. Translating it yields CASSDGRIYGYTF.

V usage is TRBV12-5 and J usage is TRBJ1-1, with 7 bases that match TRBD1. Germline CDR1 reads LGHNT; CDR2 reads FRNRAP. V shed 9 bases, J shed 5 bases, and the junction held 9 bases outside the gene matches. The CDR3 extends over 13 amino acids. CDR3 amino acids: CASNKEGATEAFF. The CDR3 DNA reads as TGTGCTAGCAATAAGGAGGGGGCGACTGAAGCTTTCTTT.

The chain is built from TRBV14 and TRBJ1-4; D is possibly TRBD1 (5 bases). Germline CDR1 is SGHDN and CDR2 is FVKESK. Trimming pared 1 base from V and 11 bases from J, leaving 8 bases between. This CDR3 region has 12 residues. Here the CDR3 reads CASSQVGGKLFF. Here the CDR3 DNA reads TGTGCCAGCAGCCAAGTTGGGGGGAAACTGTTTTTT.